A single TCR beta chain is shown here with its context. The antigen is undetermined. These data belong to a study of cytomegalovirus exposure and HLA in healthy donors. Study observations and caveats: Some V segments, TRBV6-2 and TRBV6-3 among them, were indistinguishable and were therefore excluded. Later, an analysis showed that TCR beta chains associated with HLA were more clonally expanded than others that were equally common. Most TCRs appeared rarely, but some public TCRs recurred in many donors. Roughly uniform sequencing depth across donors was assumed, possibly incorrectly.

Germline CDR1 and CDR2: MNHEY and SVGAGI. Trimming at V came to 7 bases and at J to 10 bases, leaving 14 bases not matched to a gene. The CDR3 is made up of 14 amino acids. This PCR relied on a set of 60 Vbeta primers and 13 Jbeta primers. Measured with immunoSEQ multiplex PCR; TCRdb has only the in-frame clones, and not every one. The sample includes 70,000 to 75,000 clones, more than 70% seen only once; the top ten take 9% to 13%. J is TRBJ1-1 and V is TRBV6-5, with 8 bases matching TRBD1. The sequenced sample consisted of PBMCs. The receptor comes from a woman between 40 and 55 years old in good health and CMV-seropositive. The CDR3 DNA sequence: TGTGCCAGCACGGGTGACAGGGGCGATCTGGGAGCTTTCTTT. This sequence encodes CASTGDRGDLGAFF.